Detailed here is one TCR beta chain. Antigen unknown. Germline CDR1 MGHDK, CDR2 SYGVNS. The CDR3 spans 11 residues. Deletions cut 1 base from V and 13 bases from J, with 11 bases between. This sample was included in a study of CD8 T cells in ankylosing spondylitis. Whole-study findings and limits: CD8+ cells made up the disease-linked clones, which were relatively rare in peripheral blood. A motif in TCR beta, a set of under ten highly homologous variants, appeared characteristic of ankylosing spondylitis blood.

Each CDR3 protein gets one entry after TCRdb re-called the 5' RACE reads with MiXCR. The table has under 850,000 distinct CDR3 sequences, about 20% seen once. The material sequenced was blood, either unsorted or a sorted T cell fraction (not recorded which). This clonotype originated in a male donor with ankylosing spondylitis. V is TRBV25-1 and J is TRBJ2-7; D gene uncertain. CDR3 in DNA: TGTGCCAGCAGTGAATTCCCCAACCTATACTTC. Amino acids: CASSEFPNLYF.